The sequence of this TCR beta chain was determined in a study of T cell clones after liver transplantation. This CDR3 comprises 12 residues. Looked up from germline, CDR1 is MNHEY and CDR2 is SMNVEV (reference sequence). V gave up 3 bases and J gave up 9 bases; unmatched junction bases: 2. Only one count was recorded for this clone. Libraries were prepared by immunoSEQ multiplex PCR; TCRdb keeps only in-frame clonotypes and omits some of them. Altogether under 60,000 clones are present, roughly three quarters being singletons, with the ten largest covering 9.7%. This material consisted of CD4+ T cells from blood, taken at the 22-month timepoint. The source of this sequence is a human patient who received a liver transplant. Some of the T cells may derive from the graft donor. The rearrangement joins TRBV27 to TRBJ1-5; 7 positions match TRBD1. The CDR3 protein is CASSFRQGPQHF. CDR3 bases: TGTGCCAGCAGTTTTCGACAGGGGCCCCAGCATTTT.